This entry features one TCR beta chain sequence. The data were obtained in a study of T cell repertoires in cytomegalovirus infection. MiXCR was run by TCRdb on the reads, yielding one entry per CDR3 protein. This repertoire shows 200,000 to 300,000 distinct CDR3 sequences, about 12% found once; its top ten account for under 2%. There are 13 residues in the CDR3. V was pared by 5 bases and J by 0 bases, with 8 bases between. Germline V CDR1 and CDR2: SGHTA, FQGNSA. The chain joins TRBV7-2 to TRBJ2-7; no clear D. The TCR comes from a human donor in good health (CMV status not recorded). Some clones in this sample may be carry-over from other donors' samples. Sequenced material: PBMCs. CDR3 DNA sequence: TGTGCCAGCAGCCCCTGGGACTCCTACGAGCAGTACTTC. The encoded protein is CASSPWDSYEQYF.